The entry below gives a single T cell receptor beta chain sequence along with its context. Sample-barcoded 5' priming and a J-beta primer mix drove a second PCR of roughly 7 to 11 cycles. TCRdb re-derived calls from the 5' RACE reads in MiXCR, one entry per CDR3 protein. The sample contains 890,000 or so distinct CDR3 sequences, 55% to 65% of which appear only once. Germline V gene data show CDR1 as SGHTA and CDR2 as FQGTGA. The CDR3 sequence is 15 residues long. The record originates from a study of blood T cells in healthy people across ages. The gene calls are TRBV7-3 and TRBJ2-4; perhaps TRBD2 as D (7 bases). The J call may be faulty, since TRBJ2-7 better matches the DNA end. This TCR came from a man aged 25-40 years in good health. Specimen: blood. DNA of the CDR3: TGTGCCAGCAGCTTAGGGGGGGGCAAGGACTACGAGCAGTACTTC. It codes for CASSLGGGKDYEQYF.